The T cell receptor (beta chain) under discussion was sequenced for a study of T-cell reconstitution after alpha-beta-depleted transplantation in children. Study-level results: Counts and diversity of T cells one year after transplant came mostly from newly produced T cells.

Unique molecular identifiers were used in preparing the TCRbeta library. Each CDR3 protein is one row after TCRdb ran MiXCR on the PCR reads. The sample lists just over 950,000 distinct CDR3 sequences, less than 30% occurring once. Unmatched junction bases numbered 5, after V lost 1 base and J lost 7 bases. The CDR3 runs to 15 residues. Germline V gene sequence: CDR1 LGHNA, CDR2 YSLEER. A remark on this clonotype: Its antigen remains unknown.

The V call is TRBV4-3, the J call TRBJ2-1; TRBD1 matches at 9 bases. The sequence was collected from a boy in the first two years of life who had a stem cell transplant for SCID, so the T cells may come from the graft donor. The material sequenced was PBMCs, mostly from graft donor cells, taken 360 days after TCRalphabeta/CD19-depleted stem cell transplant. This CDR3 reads CASSQGRDRVNEQFF. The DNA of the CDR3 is TGCGCCAGCAGCCAAGGGAGGGACAGGGTGAATGAGCAGTTCTTC.